This TCR beta chain was identified during a study of blood T cell repertoires in COVID-19 (dated by TCRdb to about 2020). Background on the whole study: Samples from collaborators originated in the United States, Italy and Spain and spanned both the acute and convalescent phases of COVID-19. The material from the prospective study consisted of cDNA or gDNA derived from T cells, B-cell-depleted T cells, or PBMCs. Subjects who had been exposed to COVID-19, were actively infected with it, or had recovered from it provided the deeply sampled blood TCRbeta repertoires that made up the dataset. The repertoires were released in a freely available public database intended as a resource for research on the immune response to SARS-CoV-2. Samples came from the ongoing ImmuneRACE study (first 160 participants) plus 1,254 subjects from 6 global collaborators. A de-identified subject ID, COVID-19 status, age in years and sex were almost always included in the sample metadata. Where available, HLA class I and class II types were obtained from metadata supplied by the sample provider rather than from assay-based typing. Study-wide conclusions, independent of this receptor: The quantity of clinical and demographic metadata differed by source and by participant and was supplied without curation.

A word on this clone: The antigen this receptor binds is unknown. No quality values exist for individual bases; no much larger clone is one base distant.

The collaborating institutions used their own protocols to collect whole blood in K2EDTA tubes. For TCRbeta analysis, collaborator samples were shipped as frozen whole blood, as isolated PBMCs, or as DNA extracted from either sample type. V was cut back by 8 bases and J by 1 base, leaving a gap of 8 bases between them. CDR1 ENHRY and CDR2 SYGVKD are derived from the germline V gene. CDR3 length: 13 amino acids, cysteine to phenylalanine. The CDR3 DNA has 39 bases and is translated from base 1. TCRbeta CDR3 regions were amplified from genomic DNA using the immunoSEQ Assay, a bias-controlled multiplex PCR. For the original study's pipeline: The number of nucleated cells in each sample was estimated by amplification of reference gene primers within the assay. To quantify the absolute abundance of each unique TCRbeta CDR3 rearrangement, sequence reads were collapsed and filtered. Productive Simpson clonality was computed per sample as the square root of Simpson's diversity index over productive rearrangements. TCRdb carries this immuneACCESS record with in-frame sequences only. Its versions omit some clonotypes, under half of them owing to an unresolved V gene in the studies checked, with the rest unexplained. The V and J calls and clone size were taken over from that table, and D and trimming were inferred from the DNA. The sample table contains 60,000 to 80,000 clones; only one count was recorded for 84% of them. 8.8% of the sample is in the top ten clones.

The material sequenced was peripheral blood. The sequence was collected from a man in his fifties or sixties with active COVID-19. The chain is made from TRBV10-3 and TRBJ2-2; a tentative D match to TRBD2 spans 5 bases. The CDR3 region has the sequence CAILSGNTGELFF. The bases are TGTGCCATCCTAAGCGGGAACACCGGGGAGCTGTTTTTT.